The 13 T cell receptor beta chains below come from one sample, sequenced in a study of blood T cell repertoires in COVID-19. The table came from immunoSEQ multiplex PCR; TCRdb's copy has only in-frame clones and leaves some out. The data show approximately 230,000 clones, about 93% seen once. Sequences were obtained from PBMCs or T cells enriched from blood (not recorded which). These receptors were collected from a young woman who had recovered from COVID-19.

This clone is a singleton in its sample. V usage is TRBV11-3 and J usage is TRBJ1-6; tentatively, D is TRBD1 (5 bases). Between the trimmed V and J ends, which lost 3 bases and 5 bases, there was a span of 14 bases. Per the germline V gene, CDR1 is SGHNT and CDR2 is YENEEA. The CDR3 spans 16 residues. CDR3 sequence: CASSFHRPSDNSPLHF. The CDR3 DNA reads TGTGCCAGCAGCTTTCACAGGCCCAGCGATAATTCACCCCTCCACTTT.

CDR3 amino acids: CASRRDGYTF. As DNA, the CDR3 is TGTGCCAGCCGCCGGGATGGCTACACCTTC. The genes are TRBV6-6 and TRBJ1-2, with D uncertain. This CDR3 is built from 10 residues. Per the germline V gene, CDR1 is MNHNY and CDR2 is SVGAGI (reference sequence). V was cut by 8 bases and J by 6 bases, with 7 bases left in between.

V is TRBV9 and J is TRBJ1-1, with D hard to call. Trimming shortened V by 0 bases and J by 8 bases, and 14 bases separated the two germline ends. Germline V lookup: CDR1 SGDLS, CDR2 YYNGEE. This CDR3 is 14 amino acids long. CDR3 protein: CASSVVSASGEAFF. The CDR3 region has the DNA TGTGCCAGCAGCGTAGTGTCAGCTTCGGGGGAAGCTTTCTTT.

The chain carries TRBV11-2 and TRBJ2-5; possible D gene TRBD1, 6 bases. The CDR3 is made up of 15 amino acids. Per germline, CDR1 SGHAT and CDR2 FQNNGV. Trimming took off 2 bases at V and 2 bases at J, with 12 bases between the two ends. The CDR3 loop reads CASSLSYDRQETQYF. The CDR3 nucleotides are TGTGCCAGCAGCTTAAGTTACGACAGGCAAGAGACCCAGTACTTC.

This clone was seen just once. This same CDR3 is encoded by further DNA sequences in the sample. The J gene is TRBJ1-2, the V gene TRBV6-5, with D possibly TRBD1 on 5 matching bases. This CDR3 has 12 residues. Germline CDR1 reads MNHEY; CDR2 reads SVGAGI. Trimming pared 5 bases from V and 5 bases from J, leaving 9 bases between. CDR3 sequence: CASSPQGYGYTF. CDR3 DNA: TGTGCCAGCAGTCCCCAGGGATATGGCTACACCTTC.

This chain links TRBV29-1 with TRBJ1-5; 7 nucleotides agree with TRBD1. CDR1 is SQVTM and CDR2 is ANQGSEA in the germline V gene. The V and J ends lost 6 bases and 5 bases, in that order; junction bases with no gene match: 7. This CDR3 is 13 amino acids long. CDR3 loop: CSVVDREDQPQHF. CDR3 sequence (DNA): TGCAGCGTCGTCGACAGGGAAGATCAGCCCCAGCATTTT.

The chain couples TRBV7-2 to TRBJ2-7; no firm D call. Germline V CDR1 and CDR2: SGHTA, FQGNSA. This CDR3 contains 11 residues. Trimming shortened V by 0 bases and J by 6 bases, and 3 bases separated the two germline ends. Here the CDR3 reads CASSLAREQYF. DNA for the CDR3: TGTGCCAGCAGCTTAGCGCGCGAGCAGTACTTC.

CDR3 coding DNA: TGCAGCGTTGAACTGTACAGGAACACTGAAGCTTTCTTT. Its translation is CSVELYRNTEAFF. This rearrangement joins TRBV29-1 to TRBJ1-1; D unresolved. This CDR3 region has 13 residues. Deletions cut 2 bases from V and 1 base from J, with 8 bases between. In germline, CDR1 is SQVTM, CDR2 ANQGSEA.

As to this clone: The sample carries other DNA sequences with the same CDR3. The chain is built from TRBV18 and TRBJ1-1; D is perhaps TRBD1 (5 bases). The CDR3 sequence is 14 residues long. Germline V lookup: CDR1 KGHSH, CDR2 LQKENI. V lost 6 bases and J lost 0, with 11 bases in between. The CDR3 sequence: CASSPQGLNTEAFF. The CDR3 DNA reads as TGTGCCAGCTCGCCTCAGGGTTTGAACACTGAAGCTTTCTTT.

CDR3 in amino acids: CASSAESGNTIYF. As DNA, the CDR3 is TGTGCCAGCAGTGCCGAGTCTGGAAACACCATATATTTT. This chain uses TRBV6-4 with TRBJ1-3; D is unclear. Trimming removed 4 bases at V and 1 base at J, with 5 bases between. Germline V lookup: CDR1 MRHNA, CDR2 SNTAGT. The CDR3 contains 13 residues.

V gene TRBV5-8 combines with J gene TRBJ2-4, with 12 bases identical to TRBD2. With V trimmed by 4 bases and J by 0 bases, 8 bases remained unmatched. CDR3 size: 18 residues. Germline V gene sequence: CDR1 SGHTS, CDR2 YDEGEE. In nucleotides, the CDR3 is TGTGCCAGCAGCGGACTAGCGGGACCAACACTAGCCAAAAACATTCAGTACTTC. This gives the protein CASSGLAGPTLAKNIQYF.

The chain joins TRBV7-3 to TRBJ2-3; 8 bases match TRBD1. Trimming removed 2 bases from V and 2 bases from J; junction bases left unmatched: 3. CDR3 length: 15 residues. Germline CDR1 and CDR2: SGHTA and FQGTGA. The CDR3 region is CASSLGQGLTDTQYF. The CDR3 nucleotides read TGTGCCAGCAGCTTAGGACAGGGTCTCACAGATACGCAGTATTTT.

V and J are TRBV15 and TRBJ1-4; tentatively, D is TRBD1 (6 bases). Deletions cut 5 bases from V and 4 bases from J, with 11 bases between. CDR1 is LNHNV and CDR2 is YYDKDF in the germline V gene (reference sequence). There are 14 residues in the CDR3. This chain's CDR3 is CATSAGQLNEKLFF. The CDR3 bases are TGTGCCACCAGCGCAGGACAGCTTAATGAAAAACTGTTTTTT.